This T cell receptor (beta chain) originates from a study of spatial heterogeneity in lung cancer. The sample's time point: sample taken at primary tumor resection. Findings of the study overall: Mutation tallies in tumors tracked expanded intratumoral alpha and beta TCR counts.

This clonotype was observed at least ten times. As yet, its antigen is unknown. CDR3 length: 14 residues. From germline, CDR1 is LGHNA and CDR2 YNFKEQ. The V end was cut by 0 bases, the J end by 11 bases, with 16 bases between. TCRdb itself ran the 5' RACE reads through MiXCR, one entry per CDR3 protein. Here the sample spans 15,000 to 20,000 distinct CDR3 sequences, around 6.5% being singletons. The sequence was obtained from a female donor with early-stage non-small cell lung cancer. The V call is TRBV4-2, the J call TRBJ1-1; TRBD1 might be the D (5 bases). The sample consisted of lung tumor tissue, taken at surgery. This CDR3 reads CASSQDRGAVGAFF. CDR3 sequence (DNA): TGTGCCAGCAGCCAAGATAGGGGCGCGGTTGGGGCTTTCTTT.